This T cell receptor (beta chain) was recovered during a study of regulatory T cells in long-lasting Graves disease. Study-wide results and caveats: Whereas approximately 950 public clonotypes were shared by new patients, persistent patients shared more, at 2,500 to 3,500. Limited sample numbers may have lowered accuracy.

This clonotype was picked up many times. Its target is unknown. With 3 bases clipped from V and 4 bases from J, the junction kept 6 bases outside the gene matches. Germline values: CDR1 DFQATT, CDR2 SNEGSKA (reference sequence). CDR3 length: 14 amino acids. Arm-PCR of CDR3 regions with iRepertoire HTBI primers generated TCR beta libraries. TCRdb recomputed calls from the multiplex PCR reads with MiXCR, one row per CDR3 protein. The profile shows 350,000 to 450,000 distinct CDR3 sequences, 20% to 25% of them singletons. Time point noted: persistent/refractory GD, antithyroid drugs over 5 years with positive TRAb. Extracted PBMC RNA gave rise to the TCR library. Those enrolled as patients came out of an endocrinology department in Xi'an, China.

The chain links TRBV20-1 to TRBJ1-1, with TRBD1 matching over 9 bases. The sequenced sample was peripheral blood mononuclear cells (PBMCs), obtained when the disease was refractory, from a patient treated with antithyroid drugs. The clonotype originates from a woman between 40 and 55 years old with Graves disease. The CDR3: CSASVMGQGTEAFF. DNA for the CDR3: TGCAGTGCTAGCGTTATGGGACAGGGCACTGAAGCTTTCTTT.